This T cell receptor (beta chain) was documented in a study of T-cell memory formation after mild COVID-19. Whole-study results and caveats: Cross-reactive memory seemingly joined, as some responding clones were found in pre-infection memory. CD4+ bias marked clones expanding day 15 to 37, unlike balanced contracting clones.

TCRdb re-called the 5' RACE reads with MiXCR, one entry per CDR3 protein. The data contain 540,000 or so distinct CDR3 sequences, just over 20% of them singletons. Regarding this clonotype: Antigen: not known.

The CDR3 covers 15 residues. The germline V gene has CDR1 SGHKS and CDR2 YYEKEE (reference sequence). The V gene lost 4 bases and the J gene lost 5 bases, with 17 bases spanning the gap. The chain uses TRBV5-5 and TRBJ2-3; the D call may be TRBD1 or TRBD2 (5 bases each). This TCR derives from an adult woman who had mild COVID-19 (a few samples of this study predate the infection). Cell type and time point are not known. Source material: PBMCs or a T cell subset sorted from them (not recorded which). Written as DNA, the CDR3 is TGTGCCAGCAGCGCACTGGGGGTATTGGGAGATACGCAGTATTTT. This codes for CASSALGVLGDTQYF.